This T cell receptor (beta chain) was sequenced during a study of cytomegalovirus exposure and HLA in healthy donors. This PCR relied on a set of 60 Vbeta primers and 13 Jbeta primers. TCRdb's table, derived via immunoSEQ multiplex PCR, lists solely in-frame clones and lacks some. This sample yields about 160,000 clones, of which roughly 84% are seen a single time; 0.95% to 1.5% belongs to the top ten. Per germline, CDR1 SGHDT and CDR2 YYEEEE. This CDR3 has 15 amino acids. V was shortened by 7 bases and J by 0 bases, with 14 bases between the two germline ends. The receptor's source is a boy between 2 and 10 years old in good health and CMV-seronegative. The V and J genes are TRBV5-6 and TRBJ2-1, with D uncertain. The sequenced material came from PBMCs. CDR3 protein: CASLKTRSSYNEQFF. Here the CDR3 DNA reads TGTGCCAGCTTGAAGACTCGCAGCTCCTACAATGAGCAGTTCTTC.